This T cell receptor (beta chain) was documented in a study of response to subunit inactivated influenza vaccine. Study-level points and caveats: T cells newly recruited by each seasonal influenza vaccination are few, the authors suggested.

TCRdb ran MiXCR on the RT-PCR reads and lists one entry per CDR3 protein. The sample carries 600,000 to 850,000 distinct CDR3 sequences, approximately 14% recorded once. The CDR3 is 12 amino acids. V lost 0 bases, J lost 12 bases, and 5 bases stayed unmatched. In germline, CDR1 is DFQATT, CDR2 SNEGSKA (reference sequence). Concerning this clonotype: The antigen remains undetermined.

The sequence was collected from a man over 45 who received an inactivated influenza vaccine. The sample consisted of PBMCs from blood, taken less than 15 days before vaccination. V gene TRBV20-1 combines with J gene TRBJ2-7; TRBD2 matches 10 bases. CDR3 DNA: TGCAGTGCTAGAGAGGTCCTAGCGGGAGTGTACTTC. Its protein is CSAREVLAGVYF.